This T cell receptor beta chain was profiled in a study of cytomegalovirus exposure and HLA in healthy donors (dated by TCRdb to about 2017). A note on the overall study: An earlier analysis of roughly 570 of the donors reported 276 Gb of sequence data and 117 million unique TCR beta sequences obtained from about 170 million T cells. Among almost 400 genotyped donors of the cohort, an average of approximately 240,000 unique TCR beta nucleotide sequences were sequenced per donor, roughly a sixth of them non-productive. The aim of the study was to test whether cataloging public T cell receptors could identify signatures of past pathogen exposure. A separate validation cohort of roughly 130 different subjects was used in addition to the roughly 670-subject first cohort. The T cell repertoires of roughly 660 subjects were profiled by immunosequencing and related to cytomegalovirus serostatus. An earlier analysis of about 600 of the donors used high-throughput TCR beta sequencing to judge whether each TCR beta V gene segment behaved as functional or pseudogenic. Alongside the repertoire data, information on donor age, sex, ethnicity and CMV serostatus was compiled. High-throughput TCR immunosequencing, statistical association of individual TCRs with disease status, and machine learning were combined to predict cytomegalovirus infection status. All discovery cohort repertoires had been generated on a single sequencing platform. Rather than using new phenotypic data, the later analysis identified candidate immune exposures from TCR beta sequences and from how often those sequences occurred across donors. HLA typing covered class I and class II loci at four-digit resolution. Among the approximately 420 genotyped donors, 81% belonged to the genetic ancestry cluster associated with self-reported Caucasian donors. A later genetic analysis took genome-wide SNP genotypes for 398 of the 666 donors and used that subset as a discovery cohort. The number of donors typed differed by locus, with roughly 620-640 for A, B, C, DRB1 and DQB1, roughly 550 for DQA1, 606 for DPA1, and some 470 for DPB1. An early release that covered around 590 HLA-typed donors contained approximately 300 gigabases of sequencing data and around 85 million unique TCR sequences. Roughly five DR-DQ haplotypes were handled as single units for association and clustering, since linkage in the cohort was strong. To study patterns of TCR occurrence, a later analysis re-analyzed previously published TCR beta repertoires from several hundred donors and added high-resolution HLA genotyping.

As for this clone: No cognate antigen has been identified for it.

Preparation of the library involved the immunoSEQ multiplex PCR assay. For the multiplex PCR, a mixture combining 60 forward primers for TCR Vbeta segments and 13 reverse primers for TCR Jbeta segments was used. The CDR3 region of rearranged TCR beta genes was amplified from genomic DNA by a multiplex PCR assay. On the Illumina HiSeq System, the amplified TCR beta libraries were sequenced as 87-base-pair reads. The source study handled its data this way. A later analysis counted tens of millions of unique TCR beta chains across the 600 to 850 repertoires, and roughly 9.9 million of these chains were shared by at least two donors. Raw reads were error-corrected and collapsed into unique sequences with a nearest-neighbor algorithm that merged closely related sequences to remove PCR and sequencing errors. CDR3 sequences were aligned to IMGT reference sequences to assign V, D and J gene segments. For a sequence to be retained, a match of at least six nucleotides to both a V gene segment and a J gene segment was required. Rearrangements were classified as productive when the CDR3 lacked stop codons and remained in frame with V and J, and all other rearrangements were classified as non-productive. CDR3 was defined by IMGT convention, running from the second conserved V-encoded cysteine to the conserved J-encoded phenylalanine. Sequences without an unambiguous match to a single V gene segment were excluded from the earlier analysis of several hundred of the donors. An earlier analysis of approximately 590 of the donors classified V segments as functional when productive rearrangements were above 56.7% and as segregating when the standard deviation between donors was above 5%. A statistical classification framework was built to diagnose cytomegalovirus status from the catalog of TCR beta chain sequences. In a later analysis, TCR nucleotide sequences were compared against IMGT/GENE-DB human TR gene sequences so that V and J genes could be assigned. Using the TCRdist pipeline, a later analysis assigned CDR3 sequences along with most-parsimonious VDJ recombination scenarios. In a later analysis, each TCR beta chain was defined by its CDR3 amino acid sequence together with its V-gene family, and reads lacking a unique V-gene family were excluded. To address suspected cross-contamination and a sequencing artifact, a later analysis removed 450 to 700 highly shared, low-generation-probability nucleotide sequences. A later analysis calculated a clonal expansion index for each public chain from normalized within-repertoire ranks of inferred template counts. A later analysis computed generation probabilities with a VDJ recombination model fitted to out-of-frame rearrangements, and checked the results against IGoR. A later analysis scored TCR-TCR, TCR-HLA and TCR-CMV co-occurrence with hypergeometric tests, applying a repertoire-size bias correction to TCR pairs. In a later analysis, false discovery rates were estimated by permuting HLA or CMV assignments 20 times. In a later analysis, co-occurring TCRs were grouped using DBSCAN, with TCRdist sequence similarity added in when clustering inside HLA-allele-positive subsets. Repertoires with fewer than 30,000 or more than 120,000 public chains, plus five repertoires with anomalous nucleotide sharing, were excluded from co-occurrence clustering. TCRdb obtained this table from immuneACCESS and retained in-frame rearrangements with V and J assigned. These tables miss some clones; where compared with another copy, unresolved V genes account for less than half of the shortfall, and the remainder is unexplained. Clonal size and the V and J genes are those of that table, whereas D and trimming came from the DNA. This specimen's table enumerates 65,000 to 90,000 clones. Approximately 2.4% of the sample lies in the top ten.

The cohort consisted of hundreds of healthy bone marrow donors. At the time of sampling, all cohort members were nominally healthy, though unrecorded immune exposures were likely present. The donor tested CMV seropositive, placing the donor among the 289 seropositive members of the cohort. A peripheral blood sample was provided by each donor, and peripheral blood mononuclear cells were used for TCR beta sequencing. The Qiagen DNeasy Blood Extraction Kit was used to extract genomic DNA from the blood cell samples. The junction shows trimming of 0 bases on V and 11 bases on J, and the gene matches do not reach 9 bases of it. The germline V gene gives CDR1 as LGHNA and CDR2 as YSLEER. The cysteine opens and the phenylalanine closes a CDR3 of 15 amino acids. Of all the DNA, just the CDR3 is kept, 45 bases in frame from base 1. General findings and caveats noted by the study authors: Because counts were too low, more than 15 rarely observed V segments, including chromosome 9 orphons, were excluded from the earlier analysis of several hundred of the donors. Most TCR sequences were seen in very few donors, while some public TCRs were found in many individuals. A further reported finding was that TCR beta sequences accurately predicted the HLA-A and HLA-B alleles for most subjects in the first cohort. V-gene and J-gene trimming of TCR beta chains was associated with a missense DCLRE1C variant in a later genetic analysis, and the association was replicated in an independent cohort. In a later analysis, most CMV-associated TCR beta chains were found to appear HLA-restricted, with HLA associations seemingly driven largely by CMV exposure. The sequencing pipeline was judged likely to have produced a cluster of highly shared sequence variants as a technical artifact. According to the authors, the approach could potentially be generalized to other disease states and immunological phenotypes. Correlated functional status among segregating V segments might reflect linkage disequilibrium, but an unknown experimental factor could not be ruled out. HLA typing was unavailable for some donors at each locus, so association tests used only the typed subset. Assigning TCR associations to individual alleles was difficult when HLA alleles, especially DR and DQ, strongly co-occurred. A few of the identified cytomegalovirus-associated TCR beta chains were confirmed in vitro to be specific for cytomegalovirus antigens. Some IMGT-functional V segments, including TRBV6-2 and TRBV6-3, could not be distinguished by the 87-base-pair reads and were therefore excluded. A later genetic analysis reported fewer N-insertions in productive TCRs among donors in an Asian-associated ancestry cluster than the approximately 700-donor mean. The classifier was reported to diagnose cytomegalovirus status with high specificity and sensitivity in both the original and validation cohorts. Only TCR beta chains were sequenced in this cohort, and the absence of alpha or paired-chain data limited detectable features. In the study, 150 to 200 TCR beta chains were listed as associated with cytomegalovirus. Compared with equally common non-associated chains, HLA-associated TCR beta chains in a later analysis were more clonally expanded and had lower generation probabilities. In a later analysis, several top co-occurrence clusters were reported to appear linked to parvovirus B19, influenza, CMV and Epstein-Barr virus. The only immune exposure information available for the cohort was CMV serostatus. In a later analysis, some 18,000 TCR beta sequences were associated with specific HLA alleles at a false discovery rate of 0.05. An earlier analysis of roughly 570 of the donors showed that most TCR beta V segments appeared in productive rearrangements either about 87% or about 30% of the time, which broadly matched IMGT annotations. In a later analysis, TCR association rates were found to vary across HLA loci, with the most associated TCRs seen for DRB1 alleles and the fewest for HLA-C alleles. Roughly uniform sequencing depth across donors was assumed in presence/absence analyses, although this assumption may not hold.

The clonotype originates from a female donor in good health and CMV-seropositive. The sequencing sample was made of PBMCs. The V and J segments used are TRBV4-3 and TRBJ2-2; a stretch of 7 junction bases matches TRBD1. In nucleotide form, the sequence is TGCGCCAGCAGCCAAGAGACAGGGTTGACTTCTGAGCTGTTTTTT. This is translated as CASSQETGLTSELFF.